The clone carrying this T cell receptor beta chain was seen once. Additional DNA sequences in this sample encode the identical CDR3. The data derive from a study of T cell responses to AZD1222 COVID-19 vaccine. Measured with immunoSEQ multiplex PCR; TCRdb has only the in-frame clones, and not every one. This table holds some 130,000 clones, roughly 89% found once. This CDR3 is built from 14 residues. CDR1 SGHRS and CDR2 YFSETQ come from the germline V gene. Trimming stripped 0 bases from V and 1 base from J, with 5 bases between. The rearrangement joins TRBV5-1 to TRBJ1-3, with D unclear. The sequence was obtained from an adult in good health. The sequencing used peripheral blood, collected on day 0 of AZD1222 vaccination. CDR3 region: CASSLAGSGNTIYF. The CDR3 DNA reads as TGCGCCAGCAGCTTGGCCGGTTCTGGAAACACCATATATTTT. Full variable domain (outside the CDR3, taken from reference TRBV5-1 and TRBJ1-3): KAGVTQTPRYLIKTRGQQVTLSCSPISGHRSVSWYQQTPGQGLQFLFEYFSETQRNKGNFPGRFSGRQFSNSRSEMNVSTLELGDSALYLCASSLAGSGNTIYFGEGSWLTVV.